The 17 T cell receptor beta chains reported below all come from one sample, sequenced in a study of blood T cell repertoires in COVID-19. Data came from immunoSEQ multiplex PCR; TCRdb stores just in-frame clones and leaves some out. Among 250,000 to 300,000 clones listed, 70% to 90% were seen once. The sample was PBMCs or T cells enriched from blood (not recorded which). The receptor set was obtained from a woman aged 30 to 39 who had recovered from COVID-19.

CDR3 sequence: CASSSHERYGYTF. CDR3 nucleotides: TGTGCCAGCAGCTCCCACGAGAGGTATGGCTACACCTTC. This chain connects TRBV11-2 to TRBJ1-2; D is unresolved. Looked up from germline, CDR1 is SGHAT and CDR2 is FQNNGV. CDR3 size: 13 residues. V lost 4 bases and J 5 bases, leaving 11 bases between the germline ends.

The V gene is TRBV11-2, the J gene TRBJ2-5; TRBD2 aligns across 8 bases. Germline assignment: CDR1 SGHAT and CDR2 FQNNGV. This CDR3 has 16 amino acids. The junction had 7 bases not matched to a gene; V was cut back by 3 bases and J by 1 base. CDR3 region: CASSLGATSGQETQYF. The CDR3 region has the DNA TGTGCCAGCAGCTTGGGGGCCACTAGCGGCCAAGAGACCCAGTACTTC.

This chain connects TRBV5-1 to TRBJ2-1; no clear D. V gave up 0 bases and J gave up 2 bases, with 6 bases separating them. The CDR3 sequence is 14 residues long. Germline loops: CDR1 SGHRS, CDR2 YFSETQ. CDR3 coding DNA: TGCGCCAGCAGCTTGGTTTCTACCTACAATGAGCAGTTCTTC. This sequence encodes CASSLVSTYNEQFF.

This clone has only one observation. The V gene is TRBV6-5, the J gene TRBJ1-2, with TRBD1 matching 8 bases. This CDR3 contains 14 residues. With V trimmed by 5 bases and J by 7 bases, 9 bases remained unmatched. Germline-derived CDR1 and CDR2 are MNHEY and SVGAGI. In DNA form, the CDR3 reads TGTGCCAGCAGTCCGACAGGGGAGGGTGGTGGCTACACCTTC. This codes for CASSPTGEGGGYTF.

The chain recombines TRBV3-1 (or the pseudogene TRBV3-2) with TRBJ2-3; TRBD1 might be the D (7 bases). The CDR3 totals 16 residues. Germline lookup yields CDR1 LGHDT and CDR2 YNNKEL (reference sequence). Trimming stripped 4 bases from V and 2 bases from J, with 16 bases between. CDR3 sequence reads: CASSRPRGANTDTQYF. The DNA for the CDR3 is TGTGCCAGCAGCCGACCCAGGGGGGCGAACACAGATACGCAGTATTTT.

The rearrangement links TRBV6-1 to TRBJ2-7; TRBD2 agrees at 9 bases. The germline CDR1 and CDR2 sequences are MNHNS and SASEGT. The CDR3 contains 16 residues. V lost 2 bases, J lost 3 bases, and 8 bases stayed unmatched. The CDR3 region is CASSERLSGRLYEQYF. The CDR3, as DNA: TGTGCCAGCAGTGAACGCCTTAGCGGGAGACTCTACGAGCAGTACTTC.

The CDR3 here is CAWSRETGNSPLHF. CDR3 coding DNA: TGTGCCTGGAGTAGAGAAACCGGTAATTCACCCCTCCACTTT. The chain recombines TRBV30 with TRBJ1-6; D unresolved. Trimming removed 2 bases at V and 6 bases at J, with 11 bases between. Looked up from germline, CDR1 is GTSNPN and CDR2 is SVGIG (reference sequence). This CDR3 is 14 amino acids long.

The V gene is TRBV28, the J gene TRBJ1-2, with D possibly matching TRBD1 (5 bases). V shed 5 bases and J shed 6 bases, with 10 bases lying between them. The CDR3 consists of 12 residues. Germline loops: CDR1 MDHEN, CDR2 SYDVKM. The CDR3 nucleotides are TGTGCCAGCAGTCAGACAGATGATGGCTACACCTTC. Translated: CASSQTDDGYTF.

This chain connects TRBV25-1 to TRBJ1-2, with D tentatively TRBD1 (6 bases). Germline loops: CDR1 MGHDK, CDR2 SYGVNS. CDR3 size: 13 residues. The V and J ends lost 6 bases and 2 bases respectively, with 10 bases between them. CDR3 sequence: CASRATGNYGYTF. The CDR3 nucleotides are TGTGCCAGCAGAGCAACAGGGAACTATGGCTACACCTTC.

The rearrangement joins TRBV11-2 to TRBJ2-5, with TRBD2 identical over 8 bases. Trimming took 1 base from V and 2 from J; bases not matched to a gene: 6. This CDR3 spans 16 amino acids. Germline lookup yields CDR1 SGHAT and CDR2 FQNNGV. In nucleotides, the CDR3 is TGTGCCAGCAGCTTAGGGGCGGGAGGCGTACAAGAGACCCAGTACTTC. It codes for CASSLGAGGVQETQYF.

V is TRBV4-1 and J is TRBJ1-2; D is unresolved. Germline V gene lookup returns CDR1 MGHRA and CDR2 YSYEKL. CDR3 size: 15 residues. V was pared by 1 base and J by 6 bases, with 15 bases between. CDR3 sequence: CASSQGAGIRNGYTF. The DNA for the CDR3 is TGCGCCAGCAGCCAAGGGGCGGGGATAAGAAATGGCTACACCTTC.

With regard to this clone: Other DNA sequences in this sample translate to the same CDR3. The genes are TRBV5-1 and TRBJ1-1; 7 nucleotides match TRBD1. The junction had 3 bases not matched to a gene; V was cut back by 0 bases and J by 1 base. The germline CDR1 and CDR2 sequences are SGHRS and YFSETQ. The CDR3 contains 15 residues. DNA for the CDR3: TGCGCCAGCAGCTTGGCGGCAGGGGGGAACACTGAAGCTTTCTTT. Protein product: CASSLAAGGNTEAFF. Full variable domain (rest looked up from reference TRBV5-1 and TRBJ1-1): KAGVTQTPRYLIKTRGQQVTLSCSPISGHRSVSWYQQTPGQGLQFLFEYFSETQRNKGNFPGRFSGRQFSNSRSEMNVSTLELGDSALYLCASSLAAGGNTEAFFGQGTRLTVV.

A few counts support this clone. The rearrangement joins TRBV5-1 to TRBJ1-1, with TRBD1 matching 12 bases. V gave up 4 bases and J gave up 6 bases; unmatched junction bases: 16. CDR1 and CDR2 from the germline V gene are SGHRS and YFSETQ. This CDR3 has 18 amino acids. CDR3 region: CASSLRPGQGARGAEAFF. The CDR3 coding sequence is TGCGCCAGCAGCCTACGACCGGGACAGGGGGCTAGAGGGGCTGAAGCTTTCTTT.

This sequence joins TRBV4-3 and TRBJ2-6; 10 positions agree with TRBD1. V was clipped by 1 base and J by 0 bases; unmatched bases: 6. The CDR3 extends over 19 amino acids. Germline V gene lookup returns CDR1 LGHNA and CDR2 YSLEER. The CDR3 DNA sequence: TGCGCCAGCAGCCAAGCTATGGACAGGGGGAGCTCTGGGGCCAACGTCCTGACTTTC. It translates to CASSQAMDRGSSGANVLTF.

The rearrangement joins TRBV11-3 to TRBJ2-7; 8 positions agree with TRBD1. Looked up from germline, CDR1 is SGHNT and CDR2 is YENEEA. The CDR3 totals 16 residues. After removal of 5 bases from V and 0 bases from J, the junction contained 9 bases not matched to a gene. The CDR3, as DNA: TGTGCCAGCAGCCATCGGTCCAGGGGGCTCTCCTACGAGCAGTACTTC. Residues: CASSHRSRGLSYEQYF.

The rearrangement joins TRBV12-3 or TRBV12-4 to TRBJ1-1; D remains unclear. Trimming took off 3 bases at V and 7 bases at J, with 12 bases between the two ends. The CDR3 totals 13 residues. The CDR3 sequence is CASSFLSQFEAFF. The DNA of the CDR3 is TGTGCCAGCAGTTTCCTCTCTCAGTTTGAAGCTTTCTTT.

In this sample, this clone turned up once. V and J are TRBV18 and TRBJ1-3, with D possibly being TRBD1 (6 bases). CDR3 size: 15 residues. V was trimmed by 8 bases and J by 3 bases, leaving 17 bases between them. In germline, CDR1 is KGHSH, CDR2 LQKENI. CDR3 amino acids: CASPRGGLHGNTIYF. The DNA of the CDR3 is TGTGCCAGCCCCCGGGGGGGGCTTCATGGAAACACCATATATTTT.